Below are 27 T cell receptor beta chains sequenced from a single sample in a study of cytomegalovirus exposure and HLA in healthy donors. This PCR relied on a set of 60 Vbeta primers and 13 Jbeta primers. Method: immunoSEQ multiplex PCR; TCRdb's copy keeps in-frame clones and lacks some. This sample has about 78,000 clones; roughly 84% occur once, and the top ten carry 2.4%. The specimen sequenced was PBMCs. These receptors originate from a woman in her 50s in good health and CMV-seronegative.

The chain links TRBV7-8 to TRBJ2-1, with D possibly TRBD1 on 6 matching bases. Trimming cost V 5 bases and J 5 bases, with 16 bases left between them. The CDR3 runs to 15 residues. The germline CDR1 and CDR2 sequences are SGHVS and FQNEAQ. Here the CDR3 reads CASSDYRTVNNEQFF. Written as DNA, the CDR3 is TGTGCCAGCAGCGATTATAGGACAGTGAACAATGAGCAGTTCTTC.

This clone was counted between two and nine times. The rearrangement joins TRBV28 to TRBJ2-1, with 10 bases fitting TRBD1. After removal of 6 bases from V and 13 bases from J, the junction contained 6 bases not matched to a gene. Germline V CDR1 and CDR2: MDHEN, SYDVKM. There are 12 residues in the CDR3. CDR3 sequence reads: CASRRTGGGQFF. CDR3 DNA: TGTGCCAGCAGACGGACAGGGGGTGGCCAGTTCTTC.

The rearrangement uses TRBV2 and TRBJ2-7, with 7 bases lining up with TRBD1. V shed 2 bases and J 2 bases; nucleotides not matched to a gene: 6. The CDR3 has 15 amino acids. Germline V gene data show CDR1 as SNHLY and CDR2 as FYNNEI. The CDR3 DNA reads as TGTGCCAGCAGTGAATCAGGGGGTTGGACCTACGAGCAGTACTTC. Its translation is CASSESGGWTYEQYF.

The chain recombines TRBV4-1 with TRBJ1-1, with 8 bases that match TRBD1. CDR1 and CDR2 (germline): MGHRA, YSYEKL. There are 16 residues in the CDR3. Trimming cost V 4 bases and J 5 bases; bases outside gene matches: 12. Here the CDR3 reads CASSPYLQGDMTEAFF. Written as DNA, the CDR3 is TGCGCCAGCAGCCCTTATTTACAGGGGGATATGACTGAAGCTTTCTTT.

This clone was seen once. The J gene is TRBJ2-7, the V gene TRBV7-2; 9 positions match TRBD1. CDR1 SGHTA and CDR2 FQGNSA come from the germline V gene. The CDR3 consists of 15 residues. V dropped 3 bases and J dropped 2; count of bases not matched to a gene: 5. CDR3 region: CASSLTRDRAYEQYV. The CDR3 nucleotides are TGTGCCAGCAGCTTGACTCGGGACAGGGCCTACGAGCAGTACGTC.

The gene calls are TRBV7-6 and TRBJ2-2; possible D gene TRBD1, 5 bases. The CDR3 totals 14 residues. V was pared by 3 bases and J by 2 bases, with 7 bases between. The germline V gene encodes CDR1 SGHVS and CDR2 FNYEAQ. This CDR3 is CASSFRVNTGELFF. CDR3 DNA sequence: TGTGCCAGCAGCTTCAGGGTTAACACCGGGGAGCTGTTTTTT.

The rearrangement links TRBV6-1 to TRBJ1-1, with D uncertain. Trimming pared 3 bases from V and 3 bases from J, leaving 14 bases between. Per germline, CDR1 MNHNS and CDR2 SASEGT. This CDR3 is built from 15 residues. CDR3: CASSDQPTWDTEAFF. CDR3 bases: TGTGCCAGCAGTGATCAGCCGACATGGGACACTGAAGCTTTCTTT.

The chain recombines TRBV6-6 with TRBJ2-7; D is possibly TRBD1 (5 bases). This CDR3 comprises 13 residues. CDR1 and CDR2 from the germline V gene are MNHNY and SVGAGI (reference sequence). The germline V and J ends were trimmed by 2 bases and 3 bases, with 8 bases remaining between them. In DNA, the CDR3 is TGTGCCAGCAGTTACCAGGGAATCTACGAGCAGTACTTC. It specifies CASSYQGIYEQYF.

This rearrangement joins TRBV4-1 to TRBJ1-1; D is possibly TRBD1 (5 bases). The CDR3 is made up of 14 amino acids. Trimming took off 1 base at V and 1 base at J, with 7 bases between the two ends. Germline values: CDR1 MGHRA, CDR2 YSYEKL. The CDR3 sequence: CASSQGTTNTEAFF. The CDR3 DNA follows: TGCGCCAGCAGCCAAGGGACAACGAACACTGAAGCTTTCTTT.

The V and J genes are TRBV7-6 and TRBJ2-1, with TRBD2 as a possible D gene (6 bases). Germline assignment: CDR1 SGHVS and CDR2 FNYEAQ. CDR3 length: 17 amino acids. V gave up 1 base and J gave up 6 bases, with 19 bases separating them. CDR3: CASSLVWSGGSFNEQFF. For the CDR3, the DNA is TGTGCCAGCAGCTTAGTATGGAGCGGAGGGAGTTTCAATGAGCAGTTCTTC.

Only a few counts were recorded for this clone. This chain links TRBV7-6 with TRBJ1-1; D uncertain. V gave up 4 bases and J gave up 0 bases, with 9 bases separating them. The CDR3 extends over 14 amino acids. Germline V gene data show CDR1 as SGHVS and CDR2 as FNYEAQ. CDR3 protein: CASSYGLLNTEAFF. The CDR3 DNA sequence: TGTGCCAGCAGCTACGGGTTGTTGAACACTGAAGCTTTCTTT.

There are a few counts of this clone. The chain joins TRBV7-9 to TRBJ2-3, with TRBD2 identical over 11 bases. V lost 5 bases, J lost 0 bases, and 7 bases stayed unmatched. The CDR3 runs to 17 residues. The V gene's germline CDR1 is SEHNR and CDR2 FQNEAQ (reference sequence). The CDR3 DNA is TGTGCCAGCAGCCAAGTAGCGGGAGGGCGTAGCACAGATACGCAGTATTTT. It specifies CASSQVAGGRSTDTQYF.

The gene calls are TRBV28 and TRBJ2-7, with TRBD2 matching 8 bases. V dropped 5 bases and J dropped 4; count of bases not matched to a gene: 13. Germline CDR1 reads MDHEN; CDR2 reads SYDVKM. CDR3 length: 16 amino acids. The DNA for the CDR3 is TGTGCCAGCAGTCCTTCGGGGGGCGGGGGGTGGTACGAGCAGTACGTC. Encoded protein: CASSPSGGGGWYEQYV.

The rearrangement joins TRBV2 to TRBJ2-1; D might be TRBD2 (5 bases). The V gene's germline CDR1 is SNHLY and CDR2 FYNNEI. The CDR3 is 15 residues long. V shed 7 bases and J shed 0 bases, with 13 bases lying between them. CDR3 sequence: CASIPPSSSYNEQFF. Here the CDR3 DNA reads TGTGCCAGCATCCCCCCTAGCAGCTCCTACAATGAGCAGTTCTTC.

The chain couples TRBV5-1 to TRBJ2-7; the match to TRBD1 covers 9 bases. Germline lookup yields CDR1 SGHRS and CDR2 YFSETQ. The CDR3 has 13 amino acids. With 0 bases clipped from V and 10 bases from J, the junction kept 5 bases outside the gene matches. CDR3 sequence: CASSLVPGQGQYV. CDR3 DNA: TGCGCCAGCAGCTTGGTACCGGGACAGGGCCAGTACGTC.

This chain joins TRBV18 and TRBJ1-6, with 8 nucleotides matching TRBD1. The CDR3 runs 17 residues. Trimming cost V 4 bases and J 6 bases; bases outside gene matches: 11. The germline V gene encodes CDR1 KGHSH and CDR2 LQKENI. The CDR3 coding sequence is TGTGCCAGCTCACAAAACCGGGACAGGACGGGTAATTCACCCCTCCACTTT. It translates to CASSQNRDRTGNSPLHF.

J is TRBJ2-7 and V is TRBV10-3; D perhaps matches TRBD1 (5 bases). CDR1 is ENHRY, CDR2 SYGVKD, per germline. Deletions cut 8 bases from V and 2 bases from J, with 10 bases between. The CDR3 runs to 12 residues. CDR3 in amino acids: CAIGGAPYEQYV. In DNA, the CDR3 is TGTGCCATCGGTGGGGCCCCCTACGAGCAGTACGTC.

The chain combines TRBV29-1 with TRBJ2-3; a possible D gene is TRBD1 (6 bases). This CDR3 spans 15 amino acids. Trimming cost V 5 bases and J 0 bases, with 15 bases left between them. CDR1 SQVTM and CDR2 ANQGSEA come from the germline V gene. CDR3 region: CSVTQGSTSTDTQYF. In nucleotides, the CDR3 is TGCAGCGTTACACAGGGATCCACTAGCACAGATACGCAGTATTTT.

This chain joins TRBV7-8 and TRBJ2-7, with 11 bases identical to TRBD2. Germline V lookup: CDR1 SGHVS, CDR2 FQNEAQ. V shed 2 bases and J 7 bases; nucleotides not matched to a gene: 7. This CDR3 is built from 15 residues. In DNA, the CDR3 is TGTGCCAGCAGCTTAACTAGCGGGAGTATCAGGGAGCAGTACTTC. Encoded protein: CASSLTSGSIREQYF.

The genes are TRBV11-1 and TRBJ2-2; 8 positions match TRBD1. The CDR3 has 15 residues. The junction had 8 bases not matched to a gene; V was cut back by 5 bases and J by 6 bases. CDR1 is SGHAT, CDR2 FQDESV, per germline (reference sequence). In DNA, the CDR3 is TGTGCCAGCAGCCACGAGGCAGGGGGCGCCGGGGAGCTGTTTTTT. This encodes CASSHEAGGAGELFF. Filled out from reference TRBV11-1 and TRBJ2-2, the complete variable domain reads EAEVAQSPRYKITEKSQAVAFWCDPISGHATLYWYRQILGQGPELLVQFQDESVVDDSQLPKDRFSAERLKGVDSTLKIQPAELGDSAMYLCASSHEAGGAGELFFGEGSRLTVL.

V usage is TRBV27 and J usage is TRBJ1-2, with a possible D match to TRBD1 (5 bases). The CDR3 has 15 amino acids. V was clipped by 3 bases and J by 5 bases, with 16 bases between them. Germline-derived CDR1 and CDR2 are MNHEY and SMNVEV (reference sequence). CDR3 sequence (DNA): TGTGCCAGCAGTTTCGACCGAACAGGAGGGTATGGCTACACCTTC. Protein product: CASSFDRTGGYGYTF.

The chain links TRBV19 to TRBJ2-1; D perhaps matches TRBD1 (5 bases). V was trimmed by 6 bases and J by 1 base, leaving 10 bases between them. Germline loops: CDR1 LNHDA, CDR2 SQIVND (reference sequence). The CDR3 sequence is 14 residues long. The CDR3 spells CASRLTGSYNEQFF. For the CDR3, the DNA is TGTGCCAGTAGACTTACAGGTTCCTACAATGAGCAGTTCTTC.

The chain has TRBV5-1 and TRBJ1-1, with 9 bases lining up with TRBD1. The CDR3 has 15 amino acids. Germline V gene sequence: CDR1 SGHRS, CDR2 YFSETQ. V was pared by 3 bases and J by 7 bases, with 10 bases of the junction left unmatched. Here the CDR3 reads CASSSQTGGISEAFF. The CDR3 region has the DNA TGCGCCAGCAGCTCCCAGACAGGGGGTATTAGTGAAGCTTTCTTT.

This clone was seen a few times. The chain links TRBV6-1 to TRBJ1-5, with D perhaps matching TRBD1 (5 bases). This CDR3 spans 12 amino acids. The germline V gene encodes CDR1 MNHNS and CDR2 SASEGT. V was trimmed by 7 bases and J by 6 bases, leaving 10 bases between them. The CDR3 is CASTFQGQPQHF. The CDR3, as DNA: TGTGCCAGCACCTTTCAGGGTCAGCCCCAGCATTTT.

The chain couples TRBV6-5 to TRBJ1-1, with 9 positions matching TRBD1. CDR1 MNHEY and CDR2 SVGAGI come from the germline V gene. The ends lost 4 bases at V and 8 bases at J; junction bases unmatched: 5. This CDR3 region has 13 residues. The CDR3 sequence: CASSLSGTGEAFF. The CDR3 nucleotides read TGTGCCAGCAGTTTATCCGGGACAGGGGAAGCTTTCTTT.

The table lists this clone with a few counts. The chain couples TRBV28 to TRBJ2-7, with 7 bases identical to TRBD1. This CDR3 contains 15 residues. After removal of 2 bases from V and 2 bases from J, the junction contained 6 bases not matched to a gene. Germline V CDR1 and CDR2: MDHEN, SYDVKM. The CDR3 nucleotides are TGTGCCAGCAGTTTAATTAGGGACAGCCCCTACGAGCAGTACTTC. This translates into CASSLIRDSPYEQYF.

The chain carries TRBV13 and TRBJ2-1, with TRBD1 matching 7 bases. Germline loops: CDR1 PRHDT, CDR2 FYEKMQ (reference sequence). V trimming: 3 bases; J trimming: 8 bases; junction bases outside the gene matches: 4. This CDR3 has 13 residues. The CDR3 DNA is TGTGCCAGCAGCTTGCCAGGGGGAGATGAGCAGTTCTTC. It specifies CASSLPGGDEQFF.